These T cell receptor beta chains were read from a single sample in a study of cytomegalovirus exposure and HLA in healthy donors. Produced via immunoSEQ multiplex PCR; TCRdb's table is partial and in-frame only. The repertoire has 200,000 or so clones, approximately 87% of them found once; the top ten carry over 1%. Material for sequencing was PBMCs. Receptors were obtained from a human donor in good health. Each CDR3 is given with its conserved first and last residue. Fields, in order: D gene, V gene, clone size, J gene, CDR3 DNA, CDR3 protein. A D gene is named only where the DNA matches it firmly. Only some rows state a clone size, as once, few, many or a class for expanded clones.

d_call: NA; v_call: TRBV6-5; clone_size: NA; j_call: TRBJ1-1; cdr3_nt: TGTGCCAGCAGTTCACTCAGGTACACTGAAGCTTTCTTT; cdr3_aa: CASSSLRYTEAFF
d_call: NA; v_call: TRBV19; clone_size: few; j_call: TRBJ1-4; cdr3_nt: TGTGCCAGTAGCGAGAGGGGAGGTCGGTATGAAAAACTGTTTTTT; cdr3_aa: CASSERGGRYEKLFF
d_call: NA; v_call: TRBV30; clone_size: NA; j_call: TRBJ2-6; cdr3_nt: TGTGCCTGGAGTAGAGACTCTGGGGCCAACGTCCTGACTTTC; cdr3_aa: CAWSRDSGANVLTF
d_call: TRBD2; v_call: TRBV5-6; clone_size: NA; j_call: TRBJ2-2; cdr3_nt: TGTGCCAGCAGCTTGGGCCTAGCGGCCCGAGGGGAGCTGTTTTTT; cdr3_aa: CASSLGLAARGELFF
d_call: NA; v_call: TRBV7-9; clone_size: NA; j_call: TRBJ2-7; cdr3_nt: TGTTCCAGCAGCAGTAGGGGTTACGAGCAGTACTTC; cdr3_aa: CSSSSRGYEQYF
d_call: TRBD1; v_call: TRBV5-1; clone_size: NA; j_call: TRBJ2-3; cdr3_nt: TGCGCCAGCAGCGCATGGGACAGGGCTAGCACAGATACGCAGTATTTT; cdr3_aa: CASSAWDRASTDTQYF
d_call: NA; v_call: TRBV19; clone_size: NA; j_call: TRBJ1-1; cdr3_nt: TGTGCCAGTACCTTTGCCTCTGGGCACACTGAAGCTTTCTTT; cdr3_aa: CASTFASGHTEAFF
d_call: TRBD2; v_call: TRBV7-3; clone_size: NA; j_call: TRBJ2-3; cdr3_nt: TGTGCCAGCAGCTTATCTAGCGGGAGGGCCGCAGATACGCAGTATTTT; cdr3_aa: CASSLSSGRAADTQYF
d_call: NA; v_call: TRBV30; clone_size: once; j_call: TRBJ1-5; cdr3_nt: TGTGCCTGGAGTGTACAGGCAGATCAGCCCCAGCATTTT; cdr3_aa: CAWSVQADQPQHF
d_call: TRBD1; v_call: TRBV28; clone_size: NA; j_call: TRBJ2-3; cdr3_nt: TGTGCCAGCAGTGACTCCGGGACAGGTCTGTTCACAGATACGCAGTATTTT; cdr3_aa: CASSDSGTGLFTDTQYF
d_call: TRBD1; v_call: TRBV7-6; clone_size: NA; j_call: TRBJ2-7; cdr3_nt: TGTGCCAGCAGCTTAGAGGGGGCTGGCTACGAGCAGTACTTC; cdr3_aa: CASSLEGAGYEQYF
d_call: NA; v_call: TRBV9; clone_size: once; j_call: TRBJ2-5; cdr3_nt: TGTGCCAGCAGCCCGAAGGCGGAAGTACAAGAGACCCAGTACTTC; cdr3_aa: CASSPKAEVQETQYF
d_call: NA; v_call: TRBV5-6; clone_size: NA; j_call: TRBJ1-6; cdr3_nt: TGTGCCAGCAGCCAGACCGACAGGAGGTATTCACCCCTCCACTTT; cdr3_aa: CASSQTDRRYSPLHF
d_call: TRBD2; v_call: TRBV6-6; clone_size: NA; j_call: TRBJ2-5; cdr3_nt: TGTGCCAGCAGTTACGGGGGGGACTGGGAGACCCAGTACTTC; cdr3_aa: CASSYGGDWETQYF
d_call: NA; v_call: TRBV5-1; clone_size: NA; j_call: TRBJ2-3; cdr3_nt: TGCGCCAGCAGCTACCCACCGGGACACAGTACTAGTACGCAGTATTTT; cdr3_aa: CASSYPPGHSTSTQYF
d_call: NA; v_call: TRBV6-5; clone_size: NA; j_call: TRBJ2-7; cdr3_nt: TGTGCCAGCAGTTACCGCTACGAGCAGTACTTC; cdr3_aa: CASSYRYEQYF
d_call: TRBD2; v_call: TRBV20-1; clone_size: NA; j_call: TRBJ2-7; cdr3_nt: TGCAGTGGACTAGCGGGGGAGCAGTACTTC; cdr3_aa: CSGLAGEQYF
d_call: NA; v_call: TRBV5-6; clone_size: NA; j_call: TRBJ1-5; cdr3_nt: TGTGCCAGCGGAACGGAGGGTGTCCATCAGCCCCAGCATTTT; cdr3_aa: CASGTEGVHQPQHF